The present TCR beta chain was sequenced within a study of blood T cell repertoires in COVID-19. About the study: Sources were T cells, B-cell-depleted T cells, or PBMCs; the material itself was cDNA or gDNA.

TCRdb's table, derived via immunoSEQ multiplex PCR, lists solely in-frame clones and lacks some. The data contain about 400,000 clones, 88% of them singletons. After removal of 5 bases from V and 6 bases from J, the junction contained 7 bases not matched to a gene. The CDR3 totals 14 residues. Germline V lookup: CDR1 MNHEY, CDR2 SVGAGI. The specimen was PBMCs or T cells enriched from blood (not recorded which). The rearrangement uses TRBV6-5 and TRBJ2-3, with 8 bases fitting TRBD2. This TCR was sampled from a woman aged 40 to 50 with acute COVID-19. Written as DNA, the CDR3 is TGTGCCAGCAGTCGGGGGGGGACCTTTGATACGCAGTATTTT. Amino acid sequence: CASSRGGTFDTQYF.